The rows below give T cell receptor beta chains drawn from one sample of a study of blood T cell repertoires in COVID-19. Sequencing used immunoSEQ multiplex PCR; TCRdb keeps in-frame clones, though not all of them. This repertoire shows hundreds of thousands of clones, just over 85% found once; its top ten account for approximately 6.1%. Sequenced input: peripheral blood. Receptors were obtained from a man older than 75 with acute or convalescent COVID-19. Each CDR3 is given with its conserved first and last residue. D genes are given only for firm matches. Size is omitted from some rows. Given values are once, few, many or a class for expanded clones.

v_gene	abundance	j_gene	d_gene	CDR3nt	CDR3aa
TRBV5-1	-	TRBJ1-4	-	TGCGCCAGCAGTATCGACAGCAGGGTTAATGAAAAACTGTTTTTT	CASSIDSRVNEKLFF
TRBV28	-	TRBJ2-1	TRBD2	TGTGCCAGCATTTTATCCCCACTAGCGAATGAGCAGTTCTTC	CASILSPLANEQFF
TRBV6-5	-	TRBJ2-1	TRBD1	TGTGCCAGCAGTACTCAGGGGGCTCTCAATGAGCAGTTCTTC	CASSTQGALNEQFF
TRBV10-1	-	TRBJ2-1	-	TGCGCCAGCAGTGAGTCTTCGGGAGTATATGAGCAGTTCTTC	CASSESSGVYEQFF
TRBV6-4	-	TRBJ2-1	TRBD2	TGTGCCAGCAGTGCCCAAGGAGCGGGAGGGGGTTCGGAGCAGTTCTTC	CASSAQGAGGGSEQFF
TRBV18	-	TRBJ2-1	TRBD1	TGTGCCAGCTCACCAGGGACAGGGGCCAATGAGCAGTTCTTC	CASSPGTGANEQFF
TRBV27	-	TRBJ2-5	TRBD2	TGTGCCAGCAGCCCGCGGGGGGGCGGAGAGACCCAGTACTTC	CASSPRGGGETQYF
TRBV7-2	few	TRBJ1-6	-	TGTGCCAGCAGCTTAGACAGCACTAATTCACCCCTCCACTTT	CASSLDSTNSPLHF
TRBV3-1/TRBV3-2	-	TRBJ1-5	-	TGTGCCAGCAGCCAAGATCTCGGCCGGGATCAGCCCCAGCATTTT	CASSQDLGRDQPQHF
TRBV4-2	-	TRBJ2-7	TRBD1	TGTGCCAGCAGCCACGGACAGGGGGCCTACGAGCAGTACTTC	CASSHGQGAYEQYF
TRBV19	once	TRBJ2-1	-	TGTGCCAGTACCGATGACTTGTACAATGAGCAGTTCTTC	CASTDDLYNEQFF
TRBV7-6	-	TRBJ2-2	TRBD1	TGTGCCAGCAGCCAACAGGGGGCGGGTACCGGGGAGCTGTTTTTT	CASSQQGAGTGELFF
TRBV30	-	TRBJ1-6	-	TGTGCCTGGCACAGATTGAACTCACCCCTCCACTTT	CAWHRLNSPLHF
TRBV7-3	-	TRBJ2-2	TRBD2	TGTGCCAGCAGCAAGACTAGCGGGACGAACACCGGGGAGCTGTTTTTT	CASSKTSGTNTGELFF
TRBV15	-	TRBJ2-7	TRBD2	TGTGCCACCAGCAGAGGAGGACTAGCAAGTTCCGAGCAGTACTTC	CATSRGGLASSEQYF
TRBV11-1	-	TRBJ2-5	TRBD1	TGTGCCAGCAGCCCACAGGGGGCAATTGTGACCCAGTACTTC	CASSPQGAIVTQYF
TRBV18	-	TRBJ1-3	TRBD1	TGTGCCAGCTCAGACAGGGGCGCATCCTCTGGAAACACCATATATTTT	CASSDRGASSGNTIYF
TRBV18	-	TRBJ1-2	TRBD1	TGTGCCAGCTCACCATCCCAGGGGGTTGACTATGGCTACACCTTC	CASSPSQGVDYGYTF